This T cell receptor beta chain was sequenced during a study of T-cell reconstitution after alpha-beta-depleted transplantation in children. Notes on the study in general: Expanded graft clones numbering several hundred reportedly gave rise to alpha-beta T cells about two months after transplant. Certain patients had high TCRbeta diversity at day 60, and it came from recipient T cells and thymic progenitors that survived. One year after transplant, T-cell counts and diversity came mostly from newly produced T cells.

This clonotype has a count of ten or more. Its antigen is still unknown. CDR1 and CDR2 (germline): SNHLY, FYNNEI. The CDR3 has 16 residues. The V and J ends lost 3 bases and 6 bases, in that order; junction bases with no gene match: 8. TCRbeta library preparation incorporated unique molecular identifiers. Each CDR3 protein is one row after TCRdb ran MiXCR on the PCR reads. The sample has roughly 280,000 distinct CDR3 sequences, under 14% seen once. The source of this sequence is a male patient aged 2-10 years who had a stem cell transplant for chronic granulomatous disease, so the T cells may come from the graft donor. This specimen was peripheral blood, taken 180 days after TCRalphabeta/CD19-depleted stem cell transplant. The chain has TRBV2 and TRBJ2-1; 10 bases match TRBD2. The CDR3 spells CASSDQREGPSNEQFF. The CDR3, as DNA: TGTGCCAGCAGTGACCAGCGGGAGGGCCCGAGCAATGAGCAGTTCTTC.